This TCR beta chain was obtained from a study of T cell responses to AZD1222 COVID-19 vaccine. Germline CDR1 reads KGHDR; CDR2 reads SFDVKD. The CDR3 contains 14 residues. V lost 9 bases and J lost 0, with 10 bases in between. Clones were sequenced by immunoSEQ multiplex PCR, and TCRdb holds only the in-frame ones, with some missing. The repertoire holds fewer than 150,000 clones, with over 75% as singletons. The clonotype originates from an adult in good health. The genes are TRBV24-1 and TRBJ2-2, with a possible D match to TRBD1 (6 bases). Sample: peripheral blood, taken on day 0 of AZD1222 vaccination. CDR3 nucleotides: TGTGCCACCGGAGGACAGTCGAACACCGGGGAGCTGTTTTTT. Translation: CATGGQSNTGELFF.